This TCR beta chain was sequenced for a study of blood T cell repertoires in COVID-19. Turning to the study itself: Collection of acute and convalescent COVID-19 samples took place in the United States, Italy and Spain. In each case, the material was cDNA or gDNA derived from T cells, B-cell-depleted T cells, or PBMCs.

The study drew participants aged about 18 to 89 years from 20 to 30 US areas. Concerning this clone: The junction differs from germline at one of its ends, possibly a read error.

As originally analysed: Scientists estimated how many nucleated cells there were by amplifying reference gene primers. TCRdb's copy holds only in-frame clones and misses some; the assay was immunoSEQ multiplex PCR. V, J and clone size were drawn from that table, and D and trimming were deduced from the DNA. The profile covers about 290,000 clones, with roughly nine tenths appearing a single time and less than 2% taken by the ten largest. Per germline, CDR1 LGHNA and CDR2 YNFKEQ. CDR3 size: 14 residues. The source of this sequence is a woman in her thirties or forties who had recovered from COVID-19. The chain carries TRBV4-2 and TRBJ1-2; D unresolved. Sequencing input: PBMCs or T cells enriched from blood (not recorded which). The CDR3 spells CASSQVERNLGYTF. The CDR3 DNA reads as TGTGCCAGCAGTCAAGTGGAGAGGAACCTGGGCTACACCTTC.